These 19 T cell receptor beta chains were sequenced from one sample in a study of blood T cell repertoires in COVID-19. TCRdb's copy holds only in-frame clones and misses some; the assay was immunoSEQ multiplex PCR. This repertoire shows about 130,000 clones, around 79% found once; its top ten account for approximately 5%. The sequencing sample was made of peripheral blood. These TCRs come from a woman in her seventies with COVID-19, enrolled during active disease.

The rearrangement uses TRBV20-1 and TRBJ2-7; D unresolved. The V and J ends lost 3 bases and 7 bases respectively, with 10 bases between them. The germline V gene has CDR1 DFQATT and CDR2 SNEGSKA (reference sequence). The CDR3 consists of 11 residues. The CDR3 coding sequence is TGCAGTGCTAGTAATATAAAAGAGCAGTACTTC. As protein: CSASNIKEQYF.

This clone was counted a single time. The J gene is TRBJ1-1, the V gene TRBV9; 9 nucleotides match TRBD1. This CDR3 has 15 residues. Germline V gene data show CDR1 as SGDLS and CDR2 as YYNGEE. V shed 0 bases, J shed 4 bases, and the junction held 4 bases outside the gene matches. The CDR3 region is CASSVAGTGITEAFF. CDR3 coding DNA: TGTGCCAGCAGCGTAGCGGGGACAGGGATCACTGAAGCTTTCTTT.

In this sample, this clone turned up once. This chain joins TRBV6-5 and TRBJ1-1, with a tentative D call TRBD1 (6 bases). V was trimmed by 0 bases and J by 0 bases, leaving 11 bases between them. Germline V gives CDR1 MNHEY, CDR2 SVGAGI. The CDR3 length is 16 residues. The CDR3: CASSYSGGAMNTEAFF. CDR3 DNA: TGTGCCAGCAGTTACTCTGGGGGGGCCATGAACACTGAAGCTTTCTTT.

The genes are TRBV7-2 and TRBJ2-7, with D perhaps TRBD2 (7 bases). The CDR3 sequence is 14 residues long. With 5 bases removed from V and 2 bases from J, the gap between germline ends came to 13 bases. Germline CDR1 reads SGHTA; CDR2 reads FQGNSA. The CDR3 region is CASSRGGQAYEQYF. The CDR3 DNA sequence: TGTGCCAGCAGCAGGGGGGGGCAGGCCTACGAGCAGTACTTC.

J is TRBJ1-5 and V is TRBV5-6, with D possibly being TRBD1 (6 bases). Per germline, CDR1 SGHDT and CDR2 YYEEEE. There are 15 residues in the CDR3. The V and J ends lost 1 base and 4 bases respectively, with 12 bases between them. CDR3: CASSLKGVKNQPQHF. The CDR3, as DNA: TGTGCCAGCAGCTTGAAGGGGGTAAAGAATCAGCCCCAGCATTTT.

The chain is built from TRBV5-6 and TRBJ1-2, with 7 positions matching TRBD1. Trimming took 5 bases from V and 9 from J; bases not matched to a gene: 10. Germline V gene data show CDR1 as SGHDT and CDR2 as YYEEEE. The CDR3 totals 13 residues. The CDR3 is CASRPGQVESYTF. The CDR3 DNA sequence: TGTGCCAGCAGACCCGGACAGGTTGAGAGCTACACCTTC.

The V gene is TRBV29-1, the J gene TRBJ1-1; 7 positions agree with TRBD1. J lost 2 bases, V lost 6 bases, and 9 bases had no gene match. Per germline, CDR1 SQVTM and CDR2 ANQGSEA. The CDR3 is 14 residues long. CDR3 protein: CSVFTRQGNTEAFF. The CDR3 coding sequence is TGCAGCGTCTTCACCCGACAGGGTAACACTGAAGCTTTCTTT.

J is TRBJ2-1 and V is TRBV7-2; D not resolved. There are 15 residues in the CDR3. Germline assignment: CDR1 SGHTA and CDR2 FQGNSA. Deletions cut 1 base from V and 5 bases from J, with 12 bases between. The CDR3: CASSLGVVADNEQFF. The CDR3 coding sequence is TGTGCCAGCAGCTTAGGTGTGGTGGCAGACAATGAGCAGTTCTTC. The variable domain in full, completed from reference TRBV7-2 and TRBJ2-1, reads GAGVSQSPSNKVTEKGKDVELRCDPISGHTALYWYRQSLGQGLEFLIYFQGNSAPDKSGLPSDRFSAERTGGSVSTLTIQRTQQEDSAVYLCASSLGVVADNEQFFGPGTRLTVL.

The rearrangement links TRBV27 to TRBJ2-1, with 11 bases fitting TRBD2. CDR3 length: 15 residues. Germline assignment: CDR1 MNHEY and CDR2 SMNVEV (reference sequence). Germline trimming cut 5 bases from V and 7 bases from J; bases unmatched to any gene: 7. The DNA for the CDR3 is TGTGCCAGCAGTCGGGCTAGCGGGGGGTTAAATGAGCAGTTCTTC. Protein product: CASSRASGGLNEQFF.

The chain carries TRBV19 and TRBJ1-5; weak D call: TRBD1 (6 bases). Deletions cut 2 bases from V and 3 bases from J, with 14 bases between. The germline V gene has CDR1 LNHDA and CDR2 SQIVND (reference sequence). This CDR3 comprises 16 residues. Here the CDR3 reads CASSISGRGNNQPQHF. The CDR3 DNA sequence: TGTGCCAGTAGTATATCGGGCAGGGGAAACAATCAGCCCCAGCATTTT.

The V call is TRBV4-2, the J call TRBJ1-5; 7 bases map to TRBD1. This CDR3 contains 14 residues. CDR1 is LGHNA and CDR2 is YNFKEQ in the germline V gene. Unmatched junction bases numbered 6, after V lost 8 bases and J lost 2 bases. The CDR3 coding sequence is TGTGCCAGCGGAGAGGGGACAGGCAATCAGCCCCAGCATTTT. This translates into CASGEGTGNQPQHF.

The V and J genes are TRBV28 and TRBJ1-1, with a weak D call TRBD1 (6 bases). The V gene's germline CDR1 is MDHEN and CDR2 SYDVKM. The CDR3 spans 15 residues. The ends were cut back, 4 bases at V and 8 bases at J, with 20 bases in the middle. The CDR3: CASSSTGLKPGEAFF. DNA of the CDR3: TGTGCCAGCAGTTCCACAGGGCTCAAGCCCGGGGAAGCTTTCTTT.

The V and J genes are TRBV10-3 and TRBJ2-7, with 7 nucleotides matching TRBD2. J was trimmed by 9 bases and V by 4 bases; bases with no gene match: 6. Looked up from germline, CDR1 is ENHRY and CDR2 is SYGVKD. This CDR3 has 12 amino acids. Here the CDR3 DNA reads TGTGCCATCAGTGTGGGTACGGGGGGGCAGTACTTC. Amino acids: CAISVGTGGQYF.

The chain has TRBV7-2 and TRBJ2-5, with 9 bases lining up with TRBD2. The V gene end was trimmed by 1 base and the J gene end by 2 bases; junction bases not matched to a gene: 2. The germline V gene encodes CDR1 SGHTA and CDR2 FQGNSA. This CDR3 spans 15 amino acids. CDR3 nucleotide sequence: TGTGCCAGCAGCTTAGGGCTAGCGGGGCAAGAGACCCAGTACTTC. Translation gives CASSLGLAGQETQYF.

The chain joins TRBV4-2 to TRBJ2-5; 8 nucleotides line up with TRBD2. V lost 4 bases to trimming and J lost 3 bases; unmatched junction nucleotides: 4. Germline CDR1 and CDR2: LGHNA and YNFKEQ. The CDR3 totals 14 residues. The CDR3 DNA reads TGTGCCAGCAGCCGCGGACTAGCCAAAGAGACCCAGTACTTC. Its protein product is CASSRGLAKETQYF.

The V call is TRBV12-3 or TRBV12-4, the J call TRBJ2-2; D gene ambiguous. The V and J ends lost 5 bases and 3 bases respectively, with 4 bases between them. This CDR3 region has 12 residues. CDR3 protein: CASSTDTGELFF. The CDR3 DNA follows: TGTGCCAGCAGTACAGACACCGGGGAGCTGTTTTTT.

The rearrangement uses TRBV4-2 and TRBJ2-1; D is possibly TRBD2 (6 bases). CDR3 length equals 17 residues. V lost 3 bases, J lost 6 bases, and 21 bases lay in between. Germline values: CDR1 LGHNA, CDR2 YNFKEQ. The CDR3 here is CASSHRTPGGERNEQFF. In DNA, the CDR3 is TGTGCCAGCAGCCATCGGACCCCGGGCGGGGAACGCAATGAGCAGTTCTTC.

This clone was counted a single time. The chain employs TRBV9 and TRBJ2-3; the match to TRBD1 covers 8 bases. CDR3 size: 15 residues. CDR1 is SGDLS and CDR2 is YYNGEE in the germline V gene. Trimming took 3 bases from V and 6 from J; bases not matched to a gene: 9. The CDR3 coding sequence is TGTGCCAGCAGCGGGAGCGGACAGGGTCTGGATACGCAGTATTTT. It yields the protein CASSGSGQGLDTQYF.

The chain recombines TRBV28 with TRBJ2-3; 10 nucleotides align to TRBD1. Germline trimming cut 3 bases from V and 6 bases from J; bases unmatched to any gene: 15. CDR1 is MDHEN, CDR2 SYDVKM, per germline. The CDR3 runs to 18 residues. The CDR3 reads CASSFWGAADRGMDTQYF. The CDR3 DNA is TGTGCCAGCAGTTTCTGGGGGGCGGCGGACAGGGGGATGGATACGCAGTATTTT.